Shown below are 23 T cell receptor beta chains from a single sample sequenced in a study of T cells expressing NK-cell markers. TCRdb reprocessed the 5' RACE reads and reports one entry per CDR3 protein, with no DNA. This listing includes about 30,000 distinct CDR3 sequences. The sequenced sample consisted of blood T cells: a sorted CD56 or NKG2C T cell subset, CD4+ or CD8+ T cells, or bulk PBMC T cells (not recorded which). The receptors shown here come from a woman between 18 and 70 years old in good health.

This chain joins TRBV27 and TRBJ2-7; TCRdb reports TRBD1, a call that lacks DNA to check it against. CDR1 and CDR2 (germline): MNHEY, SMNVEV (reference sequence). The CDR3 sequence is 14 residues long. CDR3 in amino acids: CASSSRDTTYEQYF.

This CDR3 is CSADSVRESSYEQYF. J is TRBJ2-7 and V is TRBV20-1; TCRdb's D call of TRBD2 is untestable without DNA. The germline gives CDR1 DFQATT, CDR2 SNEGSKA (reference sequence). The CDR3 runs to 15 residues.

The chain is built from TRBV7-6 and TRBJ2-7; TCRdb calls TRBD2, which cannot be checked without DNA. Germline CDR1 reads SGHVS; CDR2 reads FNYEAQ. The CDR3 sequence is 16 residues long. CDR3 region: CASSPPLAGGKDEQYF.

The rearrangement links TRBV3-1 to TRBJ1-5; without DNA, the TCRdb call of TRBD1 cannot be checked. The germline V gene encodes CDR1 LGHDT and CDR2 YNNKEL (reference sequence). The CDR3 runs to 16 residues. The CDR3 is CASSQGLQGSNQPQHF.

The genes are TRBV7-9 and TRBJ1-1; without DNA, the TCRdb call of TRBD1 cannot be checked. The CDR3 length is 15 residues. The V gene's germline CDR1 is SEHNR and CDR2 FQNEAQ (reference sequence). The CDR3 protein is CASSLVGGRDTEAFF.

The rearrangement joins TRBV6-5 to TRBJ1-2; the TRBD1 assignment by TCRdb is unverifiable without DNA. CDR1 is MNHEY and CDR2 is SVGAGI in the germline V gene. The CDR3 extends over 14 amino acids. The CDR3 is CASSYSPGSYGYTF.

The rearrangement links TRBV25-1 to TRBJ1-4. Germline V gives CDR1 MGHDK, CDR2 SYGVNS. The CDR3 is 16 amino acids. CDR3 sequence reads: CASSESSRGFNEKLFF.

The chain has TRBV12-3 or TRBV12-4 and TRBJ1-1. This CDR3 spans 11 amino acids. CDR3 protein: CASTTNTEAFF.

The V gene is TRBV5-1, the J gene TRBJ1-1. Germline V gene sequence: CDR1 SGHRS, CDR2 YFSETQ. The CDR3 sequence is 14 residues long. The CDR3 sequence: CASSLEDIITEAFF.

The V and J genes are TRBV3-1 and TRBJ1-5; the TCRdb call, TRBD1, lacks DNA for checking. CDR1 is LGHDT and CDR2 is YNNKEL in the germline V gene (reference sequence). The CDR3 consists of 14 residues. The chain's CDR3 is CASSRNRAREPQHF.

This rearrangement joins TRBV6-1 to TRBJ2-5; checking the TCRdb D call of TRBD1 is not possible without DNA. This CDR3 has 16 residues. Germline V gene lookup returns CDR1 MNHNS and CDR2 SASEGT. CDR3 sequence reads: CASTLSAGASKETQYF.

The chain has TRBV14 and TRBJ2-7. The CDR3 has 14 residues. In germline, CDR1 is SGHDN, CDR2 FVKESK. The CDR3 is CASSSSWDPYEQYF.

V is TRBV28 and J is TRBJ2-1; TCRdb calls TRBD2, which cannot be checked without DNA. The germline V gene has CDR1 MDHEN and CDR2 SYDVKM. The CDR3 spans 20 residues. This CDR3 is CASSNRLAGGPVSSYNEQFF.

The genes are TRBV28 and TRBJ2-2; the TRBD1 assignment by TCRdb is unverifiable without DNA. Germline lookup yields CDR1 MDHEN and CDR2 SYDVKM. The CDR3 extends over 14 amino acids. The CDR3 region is CASSLSGGTGELFF.

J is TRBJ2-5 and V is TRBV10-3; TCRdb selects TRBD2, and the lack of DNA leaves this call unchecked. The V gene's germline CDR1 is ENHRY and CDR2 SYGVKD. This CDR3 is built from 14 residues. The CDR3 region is CAISAGGRKETQYF.

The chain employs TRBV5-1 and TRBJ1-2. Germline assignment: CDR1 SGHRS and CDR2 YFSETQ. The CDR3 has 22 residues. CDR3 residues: CASSLSESSPPAATPSIYGYTF.

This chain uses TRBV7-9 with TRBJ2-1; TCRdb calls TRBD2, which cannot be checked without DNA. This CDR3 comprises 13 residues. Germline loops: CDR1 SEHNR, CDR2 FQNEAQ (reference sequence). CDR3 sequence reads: CASRGLDNNEQFF.

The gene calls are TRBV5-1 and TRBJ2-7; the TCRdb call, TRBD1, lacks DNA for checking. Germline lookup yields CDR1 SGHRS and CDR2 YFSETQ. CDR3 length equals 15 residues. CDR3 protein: CASSFRTGGIGEQYF.

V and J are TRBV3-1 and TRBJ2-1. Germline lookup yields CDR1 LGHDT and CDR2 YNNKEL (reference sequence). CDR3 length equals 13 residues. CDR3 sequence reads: CASSHGISDEQFF.

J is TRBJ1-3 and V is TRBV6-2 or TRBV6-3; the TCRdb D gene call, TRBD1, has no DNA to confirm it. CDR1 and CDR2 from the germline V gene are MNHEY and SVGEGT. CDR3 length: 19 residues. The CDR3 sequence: CASSYFPGQGPISGNTIYF.

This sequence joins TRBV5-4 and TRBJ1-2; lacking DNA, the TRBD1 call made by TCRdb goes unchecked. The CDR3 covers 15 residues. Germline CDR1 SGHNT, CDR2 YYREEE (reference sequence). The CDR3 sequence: CASSLDGTVNYGYTF.

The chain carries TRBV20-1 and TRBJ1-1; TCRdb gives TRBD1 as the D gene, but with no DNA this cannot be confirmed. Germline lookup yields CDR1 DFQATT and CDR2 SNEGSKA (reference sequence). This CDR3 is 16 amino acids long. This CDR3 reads CSARDPRESPHTEAFF.

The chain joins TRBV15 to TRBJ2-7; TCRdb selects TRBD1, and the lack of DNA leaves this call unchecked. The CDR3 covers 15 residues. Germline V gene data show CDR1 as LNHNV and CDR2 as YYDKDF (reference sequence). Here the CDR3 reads CATSIGQGGAYEQYF.